The entry below gives a single T cell receptor beta chain sequence along with its context. What it binds is not known. The source of the sample is a study of shared clonotypes between healthy human individuals. Study-wide points: It was observed that 5% to 6.5% of naive CD4 clonotypes were shared across several donors. Sample collection involved blood only; tissue repertoires are likely different. Larger estimated richness was generally seen in naive subsets than in memory subsets.

The germline CDR1 and CDR2 sequences are SQVTM and ANQGSEA. The CDR3 spans 11 residues. Trimming left V 8 bases short and J 6 bases short, with 11 bases between. CD45RO negativity and positive selection for CCR7 defined naive CD8 cells, a population that excluded terminally differentiated effector memory CD45RA+ cells. TCRdb keeps only in-frame clones here, not all; method: immunoSEQ multiplex PCR. The data show millions of clones, around 93% seen once. The TCR sequence derives from a man aged 18 to 30 in good health. Some clones in this sample may be carry-over from other donors' samples. The rearrangement links TRBV29-1 to TRBJ2-1, with D uncertain. Sequenced material: naive CD8+ T cells from PBMCs. The CDR3: CSFFRANEQFF. CDR3 in DNA: TGCAGCTTTTTTAGGGCCAATGAGCAGTTCTTC.